This TCR beta chain came from a study of cytomegalovirus exposure and HLA in healthy donors. Nominal health characterized the donors when sampled, though unrecorded immune exposures were likely. With 1 base clipped from V and 8 bases from J, the junction kept 2 bases outside the gene matches. The V gene's germline CDR1 is KGHSH and CDR2 LQKENI. CDR3 length: 15 residues. PCR amplification relied on 60 Vbeta primers (plus 13 Jbeta primers). Sequenced by immunoSEQ multiplex PCR; TCRdb stores in-frame clones only, minus some. Its listing shows around 130,000 clones. V and J are TRBV18 and TRBJ1-6; 10 positions match TRBD1. Sequenced material: PBMCs. The receptor's source is a woman between 55 and 75 years old in good health and CMV-seronegative. Here the CDR3 DNA reads TGTGCCAGCTCACCACGACAGGGGGCGGATTCACCCCTCCACTTT. Protein sequence: CASSPRQGADSPLHF.